The clone carrying this T cell receptor beta chain is a singleton in its sample. Its antigen is unidentified. This specimen belongs to a study of cytomegalovirus exposure and HLA in healthy donors. General study results and limits: Reports state that TCR beta sequences accurately predicted most subjects' HLA-A and HLA-B alleles.

V gave up 4 bases and J gave up 3 bases, with 19 bases separating them. The CDR3 has 17 amino acids. From germline, CDR1 is MNHEY and CDR2 SMNVEV (reference sequence). Use of 60 Vbeta and 13 Jbeta primers characterized the PCR. Clones were read by immunoSEQ multiplex PCR, and TCRdb kept only the in-frame ones, dropping some. In the table there are some 56,000 clones, approximately 82% of which are singletons. This chain connects TRBV27 to TRBJ1-5; possible D gene TRBD1, 6 bases. The source is a man over 45 in good health and CMV-seronegative. The sample was PBMCs. This CDR3 is CASSSLETGFDNQPQHF. The CDR3 coding sequence is TGTGCCAGCAGTTCTCTTGAGACAGGTTTTGACAATCAGCCCCAGCATTTT.